Listed below are T cell receptor beta chains from one sample, sequenced in a study of blood T cell repertoires in COVID-19. Libraries were prepared by immunoSEQ multiplex PCR; TCRdb keeps only in-frame clonotypes and omits some of them. The table has around 200,000 clones, 84% seen once. The sequenced sample was peripheral blood. These receptors all come from a human donor in a cohort sampled during active COVID-19. The CDR3 runs from the conserved cysteine through the conserved F or W. Fields, in order: V gene, D gene, CDR3 length, J gene, clone size, CDR3 DNA, CDR3 protein. A D gene is named only where the DNA matches it firmly. Not all rows give a size; the values are once, few, many and, for expanded clones, a class.

TRBV11-2,TRBD1,15,TRBJ1-1,once,TGTGCCAGCAGCTTAGAGGCAGGGGGTATGACTGAAGCTTTCTTT,CASSLEAGGMTEAFF
TRBV19,TRBD1,17,TRBJ1-5,many,TGTGCCAGTAGTATCCGGGACAGGCGAAATAGCAATCAGCCCCAGCATTTT,CASSIRDRRNSNQPQHF
TRBV25-1,TRBD1,14,TRBJ1-6,few,TGTGCCAGCTCCGGGACAGGGGAGGGTTCACCCCTCCACTTT,CASSGTGEGSPLHF
TRBV7-6,TRBD1,15,TRBJ2-2,NA,TGTGCCAGCAGACCCGGGACAGCGAACACCGGGGAGCTGTTTTTT,CASRPGTANTGELFF
TRBV4-1,NA,15,TRBJ1-3,NA,TGCGCCAGCAGCCAGACAAGTTGGGCGAGAAACACCATATATTTT,CASSQTSWARNTIYF
TRBV2,NA,16,TRBJ1-2,NA,TGTGCCAGCAGTGAATGGTACAGGGTTGTGGACTATGGCTACACCTTC,CASSEWYRVVDYGYTF
TRBV10-3,NA,16,TRBJ1-2,NA,TGTGCCATCAGTGAGTCGGGGAGGACACTTAACTATGGCTACACCTTC,CAISESGRTLNYGYTF
TRBV18,TRBD1,14,TRBJ1-2,NA,TGTGCCAGCTCACCGACAGGGGAGGACTATGGCTACACCTTC,CASSPTGEDYGYTF
TRBV6-4,TRBD1,13,TRBJ2-3,NA,TGTGCCAGCGGGACAGGGGGCACAGATACGCAGTATTTT,CASGTGGTDTQYF
TRBV5-4,NA,15,TRBJ2-6,NA,TGTGCCAGCAGCCGCAGGGGATCTGGGGCCAACGTCCTGACTTTC,CASSRRGSGANVLTF
TRBV6-5,TRBD1,16,TRBJ2-5,NA,TGTGCCAGCAGTTTTTGGACAGGGGAGTCGGAAGAGACCCAGTACTTC,CASSFWTGESEETQYF